This entry concerns a single T cell receptor beta chain. The entry originates in a study of OX40 agonist ivuxolimab in advanced cancers. For the study at large: Males comprised around four fifths of the group, whose mean age was roughly 60 years (range roughly 23 to 80).

Clones were read by immunoSEQ multiplex PCR, and TCRdb kept only the in-frame ones, dropping some. In the table there are about 27,000 clones, 75% to 85% of which are singletons. Germline CDR1 is SNHLY and CDR2 is FYNNEI. With 6 bases removed from V and 4 bases from J, the gap between germline ends came to 10 bases. The CDR3 length is 13 residues. The sample here was CD4+ or CD8+ T cells sorted from blood, taken in a trial of the OX40 agonist ivuxolimab. The rearrangement uses TRBV2 and TRBJ2-1; a possible D gene is TRBD1 (6 bases). The source of this sequence is an adult with an advanced solid tumor such as melanoma, head and neck, liver or kidney cancer. The DNA of the CDR3 is TGTGCCAGCAGGGACAGACTATACAATGAGCAGTTCTTC. It codes for CASRDRLYNEQFF.